In its sample, the clone carrying this T cell receptor beta chain was seen many times. Its specificity is unknown. Unique molecular identifiers were attached to individual cDNA molecules during library preparation. In TCRdb, the RACE reads were re-called with MiXCR into one record per CDR3 protein. The sample holds about 120,000 distinct CDR3 sequences; approximately 12% are singletons and the top ten take approximately 3%. As to time point: pre-sensitization, week 0. Treatment reported: therapeutic diphenylcyclopropenone sensitization with weekly scalp DPC. The V end was cut by 0 bases, the J end by 5 bases, with 17 bases between. Germline CDR1 reads MNHEY; CDR2 reads SVGAGI. The CDR3 totals 17 residues. The data are from a study of human T cells and chemical hapten exposure. General study points: Versus controls, expanded TCRs had significantly more large CDR3 similarity clusters.

The material sequenced was whole blood, taken in connection with sensitization to the hapten diphenylcyclopropenone (DPC). V gene TRBV6-5 combines with J gene TRBJ2-1; D remains ambiguous. This TCR was sampled from a young woman with alopecia areata. Some clones in this sample may be carry-over from other donors' samples. The CDR3 loop is CASSYSSRLLPNNEQFF. CDR3 DNA sequence: TGTGCCAGCAGTTACTCGAGCCGACTTCTACCCAACAATGAGCAGTTCTTC.